This T cell receptor (beta chain) stems from a study of control samples from healthy donors and cancer patients. This clone was seen only once. Clones were read by immunoSEQ multiplex PCR, and TCRdb kept only the in-frame ones, dropping some. The sample lists roughly 120,000 clones; about nine tenths were seen once. This CDR3 spans 15 amino acids. Material: blood. V is TRBV21-1 and J is TRBJ2-7; the table's D call, TRBD1, has no DNA check behind it. TRBV21-1 is deemed a pseudogene. This clonotype originated in a woman aged 18 to 35 in good health. CDR3 residues: CASKYRHYHPYEQYF. The CDR3 coding sequence is TGTGCCAGCAAGTACAGGCACTACCACCCCTACGAGCAGTACTTC.